This paragraph covers one T cell receptor beta chain sequence. What antigen it recognizes has not been identified. It has no much larger one-base neighbor in the sample; base qualities were not kept. The CDR3 covers 17 residues, taking in both the cysteine and the phenylalanine. The only DNA kept is the CDR3, 51 bases in frame from the first base. The germline V gene encodes CDR1 SEHNR and CDR2 FQNEAQ (reference sequence). Trimming at the junction amounts to 0 bases on V and 0 bases on J, and the germline ends lie 14 bases apart. Receptor amplification or capture employed 5' RACE. For sequencing, an Illumina HiSeq 2500 was employed. A second about 7 to 11 cycle PCR used a sample-barcoded 5' primer and a J-beta primer mix. A template-switch 5' adaptor carrying 12 random nucleotides introduced a unique molecular identifier onto each TCR beta cDNA molecule. Each sample yielded at least 2.5 million CDR3-containing paired-end reads. All of the RNA was converted into first-strand cDNA using the Mint cDNA synthesis kit, with a TRBC-specific oligonucleotide serving as the primer. All cDNA was treated with uracil-DNA glycosylase and then went through a first 18-cycle PCR with the universal primers M1SS and BC2_uni_R. Concerning the study's data processing: Normalization of each sample was performed by random selection of 1 million high-quality reads, each carrying a distinct molecular identifier. Instead of being binned into consensus sequences, reads that shared molecular identifiers were thrown out. MiTCR, run with a Q25 quality threshold and the strictest error-elimination algorithm, handled CDR3 identification, clonotype clustering and error correction. A nonparametric unseen species model with Euler transformation was used to estimate lower-bound total TCR beta diversity. TCRdb itself trimmed the public reads at Q25 with fastp, ran MiXCR and retained productive beta chains. A single entry per CDR3 protein holds the most common genes and DNA from its merged rows. These V and J calls derive from TCRdb rather than the authors' analysis. Counted in this sample were over 550,000 distinct CDR3 sequences; approximately 30% of them appeared once. The ten biggest clones cover approximately 14% of the sample.

These data come from a study of blood T cells in healthy people across ages (dated by TCRdb to between 2015 and 2017). Regarding the study in general: Template switching captured roughly one uniquely barcoded TCR beta cDNA molecule per two T cells in model experiments. To track age-related changes in TCR beta repertoire diversity, the study relied on deep sequencing normalized with unique cDNA molecular identifiers. Four age groups were formed from the donors: young (average approximately 15 years), middle-aged (just under 40), aged (over 55) and long-lived (more than 75). Donors of different ages were randomly distributed across sequencing lanes to avoid experimental bias. For two donors (one aged 18 to 29 and one aged 80 or older), the study analyzed two additional independent replicas of 1 million unique cDNA reads from the same blood draw.

What the authors observed across the whole study: Observed TCR beta diversity correlated strongly with the percentage of naive T cells measured by flow cytometry. Conclusive comparison of naive and antigen-experienced compartments was prevented by the profiling of bulk unsorted PBMCs. The long-lived group showed more naive CD4+ T cells, fewer expanded clones and increased TCR diversity than the aged group, suggesting age selection. Estimates of total diversity based on one million sequenced T cells were considered lower bounds and underestimates. Because the CMV infection status of the donors was unknown, age-related changes in expanded clonotypes may potentially have been confounded. As age increased, observed TCR beta diversity per million T cells dropped in a roughly linear way, and a significant reduction was already evident by age roughly 36.

Systemically healthy Caucasian individuals from Russia, 35 to 50 in total and aged about 6 to 100 years, were included as donors. Each donor gave around 9.9 milliliters of peripheral blood, collected into EDTA-treated Vacutainer tubes. Ficoll-Paque density-gradient centrifugation was used to isolate PBMCs, with at least 6 million per sample. Total RNA was extracted from PBMCs with Trizol reagent, with at least 6 micrograms obtained per sample. For every donor, an aliquot of PBMCs went through flow cytometry to measure the percentages of naive CD45RAhigh/CD27high T cells. Material for sequencing was blood. The TCR was taken from a woman older than 75 in good health. The rearranged segments are TRBV7-9 and TRBJ2-5, with TRBD1 tentatively as D gene (6 bases match). This receptor has the CDR3 CASSLAFRGEDQETQYF. Read as DNA, the sequence is TGTGCCAGCAGCTTAGCGTTCAGGGGAGAAGACCAAGAGACCCAGTACTTC.